This T cell receptor beta chain was recorded in a study of OX40 agonist ivuxolimab in advanced cancers. In the study overall: With ivuxolimab, an agonistic anti-OX40 (CD134) antibody, patients were treated.

Unmatched junction bases numbered 16, after V lost 0 bases and J lost 10 bases. The CDR3 loop spans 17 amino acids. Per the germline V gene, CDR1 is SGDLS and CDR2 is YYNGEE. The table came from immunoSEQ multiplex PCR; TCRdb's copy has only in-frame clones and leaves some out. The data hold under 45,000 clones, with roughly 69% observed a single time. The sequences come from CD4+ or CD8+ T cells sorted from blood, collected in a trial of the OX40 agonist ivuxolimab. The receptor was derived from an adult with an advanced solid tumor such as melanoma, head and neck, liver or kidney cancer. The V call is TRBV9, the J call TRBJ2-1, with 7 positions matching TRBD1. For the CDR3, the DNA is TGTGCCAGCAGCGTAGTTTTAGGGGGCTTGCCATTCAGGGAGCAGTTCTTC. Its translation: CASSVVLGGLPFREQFF.